The rows below give T cell receptor beta chains drawn from one sample of a study of spatial heterogeneity in lung cancer. TCRdb re-derived calls from the 5' RACE reads in MiXCR, one entry per CDR3 protein. The sample consists of more than 20,000 distinct CDR3 sequences, around a sixth of them appearing once. The starting material was lung tumor tissue, obtained at surgery. These receptors were taken from a female donor with early-stage non-small cell lung cancer. Each CDR3 is given with its conserved first and last residue. The order of the fields is CDR3 DNA, CDR3 protein, D gene, V gene, J gene, clone size. A D gene is named only where the DNA matches it firmly. Where a row states a size, it is once, few, many or the class of an expanded clone; other rows omit it.

TGCAGTGCCCCGACTAGCGGGAGGTCCAATGAGCAGTTCTTC	CSAPTSGRSNEQFF	TRBD2	TRBV20-1	TRBJ2-1	.
TGTGCCACCGACGGTTACGGGAAGGATACGCAGTATTTT	CATDGYGKDTQYF	.	TRBV19	TRBJ2-3	.
TGCGCCAGCAGCCTACTGGCGGGAGGAGAGACCCAGTACTTC	CASSLLAGGETQYF	TRBD2	TRBV5-1	TRBJ2-5	.
TGTGCCAGCAAGTGGACTAGCGGGCGGTACGAGCAGTACTTC	CASKWTSGRYEQYF	TRBD2	TRBV6-2/TRBV6-3	TRBJ2-7	.
TGTGCCAGCAGCCCCATCTCGGATACACCGGGGGGTGAGCAGTTCTTC	CASSPISDTPGGEQFF	TRBD2	TRBV7-9	TRBJ2-1	many
TGTGCCAGCCGCAGACTAGCAGGGGGCACAGATACGCAGTATTTT	CASRRLAGGTDTQYF	.	TRBV6-1	TRBJ2-3	.
TGTGCCAGCAGCTTCTTGGCAGATACCTACGAGCAGTACTTC	CASSFLADTYEQYF	.	TRBV11-2	TRBJ2-7	few
TGTGCCAGCAGTGCGGGACAGGAGGGTACCGGGGAGCTGTTTTTT	CASSAGQEGTGELFF	TRBD1	TRBV6-1	TRBJ2-2	many
TGTGCCAGCAGCGCAACAGATACGCAGTATTTT	CASSATDTQYF	.	TRBV9	TRBJ2-3	.
TGTGCCTCTTGCTCCCGGGACTGGGCATACGAGCAGTACTTC	CASCSRDWAYEQYF	.	TRBV28	TRBJ2-7	many
TGTGCCAGCAGCAAAGGGACCACAGATACGCAGTATTTT	CASSKGTTDTQYF	.	TRBV3-1	TRBJ2-3	.
TGCAGCGTTGAATGGGCCGGGGAGCTGTTTTTT	CSVEWAGELFF	.	TRBV29-1	TRBJ2-2	.
TGTGCCAGCAGCCCGGTGGGGGGCCCCTACGAGGAGTACTTC	CASSPVGGPYEEYF	.	TRBV11-2	TRBJ2-7	.
TGTGCCAGCAGCACAGGCGGGGGGACCGACACAGATACGCAGTATTTT	CASSTGGGTDTDTQYF	TRBD2	TRBV5-5	TRBJ2-3	many
TGTGCCAGCAGCTTGGTTCCCGGGGGGGGGACCAACGTCCTGACTTTC	CASSLVPGGGTNVLTF	TRBD2	TRBV5-6	TRBJ2-6	few
TGTGCCACCAGTGACCCGGCCGAGGGAGGCTACGAGCAGTACTTC	CATSDPAEGGYEQYF	.	TRBV24-1	TRBJ2-7	many
TGTGCCAGTAGTATTCTAGTCAGCACAGATACGCAGTATTTT	CASSILVSTDTQYF	.	TRBV19	TRBJ2-3	few
TGTGCCAGCAGCTTAGCGTCCGAGACCCAGTACTTC	CASSLASETQYF	.	TRBV7-6	TRBJ2-5	many
TGTGCCAGCAGTGCTGGGACAGGGAGCCTTAATGAGCAGTTCTTC	CASSAGTGSLNEQFF	TRBD1	TRBV27	TRBJ2-1	.
TGTGCCAGCGGGCTTTCGGGACAGGGAGCCTATGGCTACACCTTC	CASGLSGQGAYGYTF	TRBD1	TRBV11-2	TRBJ1-2	once
TGTGCCAGCAATGGGATCTCAGATACGCAGTATTTT	CASNGISDTQYF	.	TRBV12-3/TRBV12-4	TRBJ2-3	.
TGCGCCAGCAGCAAGACAGATTACGAGCAGTACTTC	CASSKTDYEQYF	.	TRBV5-1	TRBJ2-7	few
TGCGCCAGCAGCCAATTTGGGGCGGCCGGGGAGCTGTTTTTT	CASSQFGAAGELFF	.	TRBV4-1	TRBJ2-2	.
TGTGCCAGCAGTTACTCTACGCGCATAGGGGCGACGGGCGGGGAGCTGTTTTTT	CASSYSTRIGATGGELFF	.	TRBV6-5	TRBJ2-2	many
TGTGCCAGCAGCGTGCTAGCGGGCACAGATACGCAGTATTTT	CASSVLAGTDTQYF	TRBD2	TRBV9	TRBJ2-3	many
TGTGCCATCAGTGAAGGACAGGCAGGGGAGACCCAGTACTTC	CAISEGQAGETQYF	TRBD1	TRBV10-3	TRBJ2-5	medium-sized
TGTGCCAGCTCACAGGAGACCCGGGCCTCCGAGCAGTACTTC	CASSQETRASEQYF	.	TRBV18	TRBJ2-7	few
TGCGCCAGCAGCACACGACTAGCGGCCCAAGAGACCCAGTACTTC	CASSTRLAAQETQYF	TRBD2	TRBV5-1	TRBJ2-5	.
TGTGCCAGCAGCCACTTAGCGGGAGGAGCCTACGAGCAGTACTTC	CASSHLAGGAYEQYF	TRBD2	TRBV28	TRBJ2-7	medium-sized
TGCAGCGGACGAACAGGGGGGTCCTACAATGAGCAGTTCTTC	CSGRTGGSYNEQFF	TRBD1	TRBV29-1	TRBJ2-1	.
TGTGCCAGCAGTTCCCCGGTCGGCTCGGCCCACGAGCAGTACTTC	CASSSPVGSAHEQYF	.	TRBV28	TRBJ2-7	few
TGTGCCAGCAGCTTAGGTTCCTGGGGTTCTGGGGCCAACGTCCTGACTTTC	CASSLGSWGSGANVLTF	.	TRBV7-9	TRBJ2-6	many
TGCGCCAGCAGCTTCGTAGCGGGAGGGTGGCCAGATACGCAGTATTTT	CASSFVAGGWPDTQYF	TRBD2	TRBV5-1	TRBJ2-3	.
TGTGCCAGCAGTGACTCGACAGGGGCCACAGATACGCAGTATTTT	CASSDSTGATDTQYF	TRBD1	TRBV6-4	TRBJ2-3	.
TGTGCCAGCAGTTACATGTGGCTAGCGGGAGTCTACGAGCAGTACTTC	CASSYMWLAGVYEQYF	TRBD2	TRBV6-6	TRBJ2-7	many
TGTGCCAGCAGCTTAGGTATGAGCGGGTACGAGCAGTACTTC	CASSLGMSGYEQYF	.	TRBV11-2	TRBJ2-7	many
TGTGCCTGGAGCTCTCAGCGGGACAATGAGCAGTTCTTC	CAWSSQRDNEQFF	.	TRBV30	TRBJ2-1	many